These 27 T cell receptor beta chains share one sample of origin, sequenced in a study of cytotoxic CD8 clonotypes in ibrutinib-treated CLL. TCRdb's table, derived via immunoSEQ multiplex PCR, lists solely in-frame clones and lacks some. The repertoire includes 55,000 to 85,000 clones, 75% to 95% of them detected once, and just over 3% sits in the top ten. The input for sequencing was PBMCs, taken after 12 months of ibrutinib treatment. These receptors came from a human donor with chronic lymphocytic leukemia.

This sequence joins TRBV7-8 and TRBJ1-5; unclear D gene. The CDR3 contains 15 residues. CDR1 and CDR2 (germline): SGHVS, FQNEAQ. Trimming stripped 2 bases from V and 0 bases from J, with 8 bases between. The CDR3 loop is CASSLLRDSNQPQHF. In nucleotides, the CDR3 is TGTGCCAGCAGCTTACTTAGGGATAGCAATCAGCCCCAGCATTTT.

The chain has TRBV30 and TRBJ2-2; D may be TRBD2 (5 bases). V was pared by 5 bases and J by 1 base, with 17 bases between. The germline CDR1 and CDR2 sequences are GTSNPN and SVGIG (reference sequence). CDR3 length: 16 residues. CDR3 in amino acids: CAWRITVRGNTGELFF. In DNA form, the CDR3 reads TGTGCCTGGCGTATTACCGTACGGGGGAACACCGGGGAGCTGTTTTTT.

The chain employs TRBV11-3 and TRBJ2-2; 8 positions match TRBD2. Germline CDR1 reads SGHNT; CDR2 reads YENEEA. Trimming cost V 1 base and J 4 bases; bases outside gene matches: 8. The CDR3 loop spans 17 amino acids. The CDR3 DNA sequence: TGTGCCAGCAGCTTAGCTTTTGCGGGAGGTGGCACCGGGGAGCTGTTTTTT. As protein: CASSLAFAGGGTGELFF.

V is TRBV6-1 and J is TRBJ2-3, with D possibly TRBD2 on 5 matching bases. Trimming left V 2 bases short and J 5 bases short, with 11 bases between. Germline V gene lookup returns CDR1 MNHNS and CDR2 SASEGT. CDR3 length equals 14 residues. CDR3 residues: CASSEMIAQDTQYF. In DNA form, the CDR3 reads TGTGCCAGCAGTGAAATGATAGCGCAAGATACGCAGTATTTT.

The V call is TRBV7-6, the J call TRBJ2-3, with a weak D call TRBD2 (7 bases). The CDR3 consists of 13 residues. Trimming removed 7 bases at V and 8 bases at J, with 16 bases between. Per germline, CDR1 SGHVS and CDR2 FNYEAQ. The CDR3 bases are TGTGCCAGCACCGATTTAGGGGGGGCTACGCAGTATTTT. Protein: CASTDLGGATQYF.

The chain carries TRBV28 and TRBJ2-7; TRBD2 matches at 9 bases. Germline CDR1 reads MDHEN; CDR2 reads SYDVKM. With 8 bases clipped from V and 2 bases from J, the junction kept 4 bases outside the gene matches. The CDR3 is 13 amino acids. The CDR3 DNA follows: TGTGCCAGCCAAAGCGGGGGGCCCTACGAGCAGTACTTC. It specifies CASQSGGPYEQYF.

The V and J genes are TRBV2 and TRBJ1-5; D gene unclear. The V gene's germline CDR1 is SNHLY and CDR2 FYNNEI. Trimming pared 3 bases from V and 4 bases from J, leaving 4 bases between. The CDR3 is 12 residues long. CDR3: CASSDRNQPQHF. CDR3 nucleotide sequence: TGTGCCAGCAGTGACAGGAATCAGCCCCAGCATTTT.

CDR3 sequence: CASSSPGADSYEQYF. In nucleotides, the CDR3 is TGTGCCAGCAGTTCCCCCGGAGCTGATTCCTACGAGCAGTACTTC. This chain joins TRBV27 and TRBJ2-7; D call uncertain. V was clipped by 4 bases and J by 1 base, with 14 bases between them. The CDR3 runs 15 residues. CDR1 is MNHEY, CDR2 SMNVEV, per germline (reference sequence).

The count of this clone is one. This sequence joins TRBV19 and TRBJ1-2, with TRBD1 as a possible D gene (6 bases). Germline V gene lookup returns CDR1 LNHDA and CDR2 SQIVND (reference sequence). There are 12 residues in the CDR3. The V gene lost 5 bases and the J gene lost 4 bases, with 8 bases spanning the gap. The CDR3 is CASSPGAYGYTF. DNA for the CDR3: TGTGCCAGTAGTCCGGGGGCCTATGGCTACACCTTC.

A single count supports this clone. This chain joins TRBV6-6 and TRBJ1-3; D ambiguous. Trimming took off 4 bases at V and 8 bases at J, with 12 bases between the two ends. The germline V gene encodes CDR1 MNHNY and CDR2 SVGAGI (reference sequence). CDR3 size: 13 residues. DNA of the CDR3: TGTGCCAGCAGTTCCATCGAGCCACACACCATATATTTT. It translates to CASSSIEPHTIYF.

The CDR3 loop reads CAGQGFEQYF. The CDR3 bases are TGTGCCGGCCAAGGCTTCGAGCAGTACTTC. The chain employs TRBV6-5 and TRBJ2-7; D is unclear. The CDR3 totals 10 residues. Germline lookup yields CDR1 MNHEY and CDR2 SVGAGI. Trimming removed 11 bases at V and 6 bases at J, with 11 bases between.

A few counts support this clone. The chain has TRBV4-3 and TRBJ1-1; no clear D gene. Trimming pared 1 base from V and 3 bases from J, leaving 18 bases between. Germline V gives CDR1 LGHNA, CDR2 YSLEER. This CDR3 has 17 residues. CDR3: CASSQAAVRIGYTEAFF. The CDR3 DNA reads TGCGCCAGCAGCCAAGCTGCAGTGAGGATAGGGTACACTGAAGCTTTCTTT.

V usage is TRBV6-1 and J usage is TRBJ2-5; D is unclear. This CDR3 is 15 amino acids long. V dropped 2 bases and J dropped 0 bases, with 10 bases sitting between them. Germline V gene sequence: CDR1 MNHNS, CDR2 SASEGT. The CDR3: CASSERAEYQETQYF. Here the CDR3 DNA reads TGTGCCAGCAGTGAAAGGGCGGAGTACCAAGAGACCCAGTACTTC.

This CDR3 is CASSRDSTPTDTQYF. CDR3 sequence (DNA): TGTGCCAGCAGCCGGGACTCAACCCCCACAGATACGCAGTATTTT. V is TRBV7-3 and J is TRBJ2-3; possibly TRBD2 for D (6 bases). Trimming shortened V by 5 bases and J by 2 bases, and 14 bases separated the two germline ends. This CDR3 has 15 amino acids. Germline V gene data show CDR1 as SGHTA and CDR2 as FQGTGA. The whole variable domain, remainder taken from reference TRBV7-3 and TRBJ2-3, is GAGVSQTPSNKVTEKGKYVELRCDPISGHTALYWYRQSLGQGPEFLIYFQGTGAADDSGLPNDRFFAVRPEGSVSTLKIQRTERGDSAVYLCASSRDSTPTDTQYFGPGTRLTVL.

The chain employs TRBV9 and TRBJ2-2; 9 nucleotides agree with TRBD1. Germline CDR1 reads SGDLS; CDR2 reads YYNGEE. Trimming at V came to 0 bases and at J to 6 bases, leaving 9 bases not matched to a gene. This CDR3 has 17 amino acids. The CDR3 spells CASSVVAGTGNPGELFF. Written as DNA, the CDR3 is TGTGCCAGCAGCGTAGTGGCTGGGACAGGGAATCCCGGGGAGCTGTTTTTT.

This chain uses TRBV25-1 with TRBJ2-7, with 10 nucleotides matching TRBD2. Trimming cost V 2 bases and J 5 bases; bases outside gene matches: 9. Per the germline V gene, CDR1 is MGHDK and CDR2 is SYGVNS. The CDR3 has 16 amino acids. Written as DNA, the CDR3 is TGTGCCAGCAGTGAAGTGGGTAGCGGGAGGAGGCACGAGCAGTACTTC. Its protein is CASSEVGSGRRHEQYF.

The CDR3 sequence is CASSEGGEKLFF. The DNA of the CDR3 is TGTGCCAGCAGTGAGGGGGGTGAGAAACTGTTTTTT. The rearrangement links TRBV2 to TRBJ1-4; perhaps TRBD1 as D (5 bases). The ends were cut back, 3 bases at V and 11 bases at J, with 10 bases in the middle. Germline V CDR1 and CDR2: SNHLY, FYNNEI. The CDR3 is made up of 12 amino acids.

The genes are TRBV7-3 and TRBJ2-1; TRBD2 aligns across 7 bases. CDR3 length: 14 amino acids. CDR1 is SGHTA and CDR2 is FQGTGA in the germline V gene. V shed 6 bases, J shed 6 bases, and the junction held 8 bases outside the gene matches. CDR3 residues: CASRPGLGSNEQFF. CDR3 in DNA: TGTGCCAGCAGACCCGGACTAGGATCCAATGAGCAGTTCTTC.

CDR3 loop: CASSLSEGPAFF. CDR3 DNA: TGTGCCAGCAGCTTAAGTGAGGGCCCAGCTTTCTTT. The rearrangement links TRBV7-9 to TRBJ1-1; no clear D. The germline gives CDR1 SEHNR, CDR2 FQNEAQ (reference sequence). V lost 2 bases, J lost 10 bases, and 11 bases lay in between. The CDR3 is 12 residues long.

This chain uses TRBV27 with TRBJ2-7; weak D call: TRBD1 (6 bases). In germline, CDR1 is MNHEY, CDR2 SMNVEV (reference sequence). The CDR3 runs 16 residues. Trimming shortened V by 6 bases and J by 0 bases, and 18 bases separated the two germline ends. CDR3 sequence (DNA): TGTGCCAGCAGATTCAGGGGTTTTGGAGGCTCCTACGAGCAGTACTTC. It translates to CASRFRGFGGSYEQYF.

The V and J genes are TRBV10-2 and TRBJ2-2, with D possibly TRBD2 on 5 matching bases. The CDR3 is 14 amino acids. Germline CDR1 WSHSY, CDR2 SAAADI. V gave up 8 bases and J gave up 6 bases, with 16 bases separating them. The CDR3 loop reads CASALLGSSGELFF. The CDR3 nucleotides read TGCGCCAGCGCCCTTCTAGGGAGCTCCGGGGAGCTGTTTTTT.

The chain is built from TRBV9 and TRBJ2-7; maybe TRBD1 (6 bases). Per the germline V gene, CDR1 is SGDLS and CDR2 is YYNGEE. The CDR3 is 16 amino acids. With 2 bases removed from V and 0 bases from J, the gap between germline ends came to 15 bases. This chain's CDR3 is CASSVGTGTTSYEQYF. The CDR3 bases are TGTGCCAGCAGCGTCGGAACCGGGACAACCTCCTACGAGCAGTACTTC.

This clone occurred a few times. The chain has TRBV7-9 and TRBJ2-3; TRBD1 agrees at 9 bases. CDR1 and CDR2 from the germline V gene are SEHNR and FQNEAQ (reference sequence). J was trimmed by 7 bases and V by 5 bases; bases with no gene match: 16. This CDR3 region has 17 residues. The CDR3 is CASSQIWTGVSFYTQYF. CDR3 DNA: TGTGCCAGCAGCCAAATATGGACAGGGGTGTCGTTCTATACGCAGTATTTT.

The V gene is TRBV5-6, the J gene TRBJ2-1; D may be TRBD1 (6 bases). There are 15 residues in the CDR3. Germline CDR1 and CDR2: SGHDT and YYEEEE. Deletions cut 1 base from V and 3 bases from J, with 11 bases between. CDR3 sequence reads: CASSLSQGFYNEQFF. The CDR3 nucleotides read TGTGCCAGCAGCTTGAGCCAGGGGTTCTACAATGAGCAGTTCTTC. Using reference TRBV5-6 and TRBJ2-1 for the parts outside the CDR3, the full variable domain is DAGVTQSPTHLIKTRGQQVTLRCSPKSGHDTVSWYQQALGQGPQFIFQYYEEEERQRGNFPDRFSGHQFPNYSSELNVNALLLGDSALYLCASSLSQGFYNEQFFGPGTRLTVL.

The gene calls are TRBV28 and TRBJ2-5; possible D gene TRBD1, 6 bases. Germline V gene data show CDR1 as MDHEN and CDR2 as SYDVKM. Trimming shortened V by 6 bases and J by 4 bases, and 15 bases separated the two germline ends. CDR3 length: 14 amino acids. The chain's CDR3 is CASRTTGLRETQYF. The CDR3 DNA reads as TGTGCCAGCAGGACCACAGGGCTCCGAGAGACCCAGTACTTC.

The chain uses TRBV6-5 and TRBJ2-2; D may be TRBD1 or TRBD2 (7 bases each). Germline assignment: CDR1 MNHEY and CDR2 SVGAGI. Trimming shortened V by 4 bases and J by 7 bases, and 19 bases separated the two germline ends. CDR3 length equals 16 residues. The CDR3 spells CASSLLISGGVGELFF. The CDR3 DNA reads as TGTGCCAGCAGTTTACTCATTTCAGGGGGGGTCGGGGAGCTGTTTTTT.

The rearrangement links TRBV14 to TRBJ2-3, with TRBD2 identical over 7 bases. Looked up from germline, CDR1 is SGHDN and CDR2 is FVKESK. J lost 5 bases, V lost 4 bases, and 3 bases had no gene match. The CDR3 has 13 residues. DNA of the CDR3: TGTGCCAGCAGCCTCGCGGGAGTAGATACGCAGTATTTT. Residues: CASSLAGVDTQYF.